This TCR beta chain comes out of a study of blood T cell repertoires in COVID-19. Overall study: The United States, Italy and Spain supplied acute and convalescent COVID-19 samples. The analysed material was cDNA or gDNA that came from T cells, B-cell-depleted T cells, or PBMCs.

In the original analysis: Quantification of nucleated cells was approximated via reference gene primer amplification. Method: immunoSEQ multiplex PCR; TCRdb's copy keeps in-frame clones and lacks some. D and trimming come from the DNA, and the V and J calls and clone size come from that table. The sample includes tens of thousands of clones, roughly four fifths of them seen just once. The CDR3 has 15 residues. V shed 4 bases and J shed 0 bases, with 13 bases lying between them. CDR1 is GTSNPN, CDR2 SVGIG, per germline (reference sequence). This sequence joins TRBV30 and TRBJ1-3; the D is unclear. The sequence was collected from a woman older than 75 with acute or convalescent COVID-19. The specimen sequenced was peripheral blood. CDR3 region: CAWMPTDSSGNTIYF. The DNA of the CDR3 is TGTGCCTGGATGCCGACTGACTCCTCTGGAAACACCATATATTTT. Filled out from reference TRBV30 and TRBJ1-3, the complete variable domain reads SQTIHQWPATLVQPVGSPLSLECTVEGTSNPNLYWYRQAAGRGLQLLFYSVGIGQISSEVPQNLSASRPQDRQFILSSKKLLLSDSGFYLCAWMPTDSSGNTIYFGEGSWLTVV.